The rows below give T cell receptor beta chains drawn from one sample of a study of T cells in tumors after PD-1 blockade. Data came from immunoSEQ multiplex PCR; TCRdb stores just in-frame clones and leaves some out. In the table there are around 50,000 clones, 60% to 80% of which are singletons. The material sequenced was PBMCs, taken before anti-PD-1 treatment. The receptors were sampled from a human donor with basal cell carcinoma. The CDR3 runs from the conserved cysteine through the conserved F or W. Fields, in order: J gene, D gene, clone size, V gene, CDR3 protein, CDR3 DNA. The D gene is left open where the match is weak. Clone size is stated in some rows and not others, as once, few, many or a class when expanded.

>TRBJ2-2|TRBD1|.|TRBV12-3/TRBV12-4
CASDAGGAGELFF
TGTGCCAGCGATGCAGGGGGAGCCGGGGAGCTGTTTTTT
>TRBJ1-1|TRBD1|.|TRBV27
CASSPRQGSTEAFF
TGTGCCAGCAGTCCCCGACAGGGGAGCACTGAAGCTTTCTTT
>TRBJ1-2|.|.|TRBV20-1
CSASRLRFDGYTF
TGCAGTGCTAGTCGACTAAGGTTCGATGGCTACACCTTC
>TRBJ1-1|.|.|TRBV5-1
CASSLEARRVGNTEAFF
TGCGCCAGCAGCTTGGAGGCCCGTCGGGTGGGGAACACTGAAGCTTTCTTT
>TRBJ2-2|TRBD1|few|TRBV6-6
CASKGTANTGELFF
TGTGCCAGCAAGGGGACAGCAAACACCGGGGAGCTGTTTTTT
>TRBJ2-7|.|few|TRBV5-6
CASSLGVSYEQYF
TGTGCCAGCAGCTTGGGAGTCTCCTACGAGCAGTACTTC
>TRBJ1-2|.|.|TRBV4-1
CASSQERAGVGIGNYGYTF
TGCGCCAGCAGCCAAGAGAGGGCAGGGGTGGGGATTGGTAACTATGGCTACACCTTC
>TRBJ2-4|TRBD2|.|TRBV19
CASPPGGGSLLDIQYF
TGTGCCAGTCCCCCCGGCGGGGGGTCTTTACTAGACATTCAGTACTTC
>TRBJ1-5|TRBD1|.|TRBV5-6
CASSLGAGQGNQPQHF
TGTGCCAGCAGCCTGGGGGCCGGACAGGGCAATCAGCCCCAGCATTTT
>TRBJ1-1|.|.|TRBV3-1/TRBV3-2
CASSRPTGVRDTEAFF
TGTGCCAGCAGCCGACCCACGGGGGTTAGGGACACTGAAGCTTTCTTT
>TRBJ1-2|TRBD1|.|TRBV28
CASQGQHYGYTF
TGTGCCAGCCAGGGACAGCACTATGGCTACACCTTC
>TRBJ2-7|TRBD1|.|TRBV4-2
CASSQSDRGGSEQYF
TGTGCCAGCAGCCAATCGGACAGGGGAGGGTCCGAGCAGTACTTC
>TRBJ1-1|.|.|TRBV6-6
CATGRMNTEAFF
TGTGCCACGGGACGGATGAACACTGAAGCTTTCTTT
>TRBJ2-5|.|.|TRBV3-1/TRBV3-2
CASSQWDPGGETQYF
TGTGCCAGCAGCCAATGGGACCCTGGGGGAGAGACCCAGTACTTC
>TRBJ2-1|.|.|TRBV15
CATTLDPEGSYNEQFF
TGTGCCACCACCCTGGACCCTGAGGGGTCCTACAATGAGCAGTTCTTC
>TRBJ1-2|TRBD1|.|TRBV3-1/TRBV3-2
CASSLRDRGRNGYTF
TGTGCCAGCAGCCTCCGGGACAGGGGGCGAAACGGCTACACCTTC
>TRBJ1-2|.|.|TRBV5-1
CASSWDGPGYTF
TGCGCCAGCAGCTGGGACGGGCCGGGCTACACCTTC
>TRBJ2-5|.|.|TRBV9
CASSVGSGLQETQYF
TGTGCCAGCAGCGTAGGGTCTGGGCTTCAAGAGACCCAGTACTTC
>TRBJ1-2|.|.|TRBV7-9
CASSYGYGYTF
TGTGCCAGCAGCTATGGATATGGCTACACCTTC
>TRBJ2-2|.|.|TRBV2
CASSVSTGELFF
TGTGCCAGCAGTGTATCCACCGGGGAGCTGTTTTTT
>TRBJ1-2|.|.|TRBV24-1
CATSDPTRGRNGYTF
TGTGCCACCAGTGACCCCACTCGTGGGAGGAATGGCTACACCTTC
>TRBJ1-6|TRBD1|.|TRBV2
CASSDVGQGASPLHF
TGTGCCAGCAGTGACGTCGGACAGGGGGCTTCACCCCTCCACTTT